One and the same sample provided the 25 T cell receptor beta chains below, sequenced in a study of cytomegalovirus exposure and HLA in healthy donors. The PCR used 60 Vbeta and 13 Jbeta primers. Measured with immunoSEQ multiplex PCR; TCRdb has only the in-frame clones, and not every one. In the table there are around 140,000 clones, 64% of which are singletons. Sequenced: PBMCs. The origin of the receptors is a woman aged 40 to 50 in good health and CMV-seronegative.

This clone showed up just once. The V gene is TRBV19, the J gene TRBJ1-1; 9 bases map to TRBD1. CDR3 size: 13 residues. J gave up 3 bases and V 5 bases, and 1 base lay outside the gene matches. Per germline, CDR1 LNHDA and CDR2 SQIVND (reference sequence). The CDR3 sequence is CASSWDRDTEAFF. As DNA, the CDR3 is TGTGCCAGTAGTTGGGACAGGGACACTGAAGCTTTCTTT. The variable domain in full, with the rest retrieved from reference TRBV19 and TRBJ1-1, is DGGITQSPKYLFRKEGQNVTLSCEQNLNHDAMYWYRQDPGQGLRLIYYSQIVNDFQKGDIAEGYSVSREKKESFPLTVTSAQKNPTAFYLCASSWDRDTEAFFGQGTRLTVV.

The chain has TRBV12-2 and TRBJ2-7; the D call TRBD2 from the table was never checked on the DNA. TRBV12-2 is listed as a pseudogene. The CDR3 is 16 residues long. The CDR3 is CASRFPWGGRKGEQYF. CDR3 DNA sequence: TGTGCAAGTCGCTTCCCCTGGGGGGGGAGAAAAGGGGAGCAGTACTTC.

This clone has a handful of counts. This chain uses TRBV5-1 with TRBJ1-1; D is unclear. Trimming took 0 bases from V and 1 from J, leaving 7 bases between them. Germline V CDR1 and CDR2: SGHRS, YFSETQ. The CDR3 covers 14 residues. The CDR3 bases are TGCGCCAGCAGCTTGGACCAGGCGAACACTGAAGCTTTCTTT. Protein: CASSLDQANTEAFF.

The CDR3: CAISGTVNTEAFF. DNA for the CDR3: TGTGCCATCAGCGGGACAGTGAACACTGAAGCTTTCTTT. The chain has TRBV10-3 and TRBJ1-1, with TRBD1 identical over 7 bases. This CDR3 spans 13 amino acids. After removal of 6 bases from V and 0 bases from J, the junction contained 1 base not matched to a gene. Germline V CDR1 and CDR2: ENHRY, SYGVKD.

The genes are TRBV29-1 and TRBJ2-3; D remains unclear. Looked up from germline, CDR1 is SQVTM and CDR2 is ANQGSEA. This CDR3 has 13 residues. With 5 bases removed from V and 2 bases from J, the gap between germline ends came to 11 bases. The CDR3 DNA follows: TGCAGCGTTATAGGAGTCGTCACAGATACGCAGTATTTT. Its translation is CSVIGVVTDTQYF.

V and J are TRBV5-1 and TRBJ1-6; 8 nucleotides match TRBD1. This CDR3 region has 14 residues. Germline V gene lookup returns CDR1 SGHRS and CDR2 YFSETQ. V dropped 4 bases and J dropped 10; count of bases not matched to a gene: 7. The CDR3 region is CASSRTGRISPLHF. DNA of the CDR3: TGCGCCAGCAGCCGGACAGGGCGAATATCACCCCTCCACTTT.

CDR3 protein: CATRQVEGTDTQYF. The DNA for the CDR3 is TGTGCCACCCGACAGGTTGAAGGTACAGATACGCAGTATTTT. The chain links TRBV19 to TRBJ2-3, with TRBD1 as a possible D gene (6 bases). The CDR3 sequence is 14 residues long. CDR1 and CDR2 from the germline V gene are LNHDA and SQIVND (reference sequence). Deletions cut 10 bases from V and 3 bases from J, with 17 bases between.

The chain recombines TRBV5-4 with TRBJ2-7; D might be TRBD1 (6 bases). There are 14 residues in the CDR3. Trimming removed 1 base at V and 1 base at J, with 9 bases between. In germline, CDR1 is SGHNT, CDR2 YYREEE (reference sequence). The CDR3 DNA follows: TGTGCCAGCAGCTTGCAGGGACATTCCTACGAGCAGTACTTC. Encoded protein: CASSLQGHSYEQYF. Full variable domain (rest looked up from reference TRBV5-4 and TRBJ2-7): ETGVTQSPTHLIKTRGQQVTLRCSSQSGHNTVSWYQQALGQGPQFIFQYYREEENGRGNFPPRFSGLQFPNYSSELNVNALELDDSALYLCASSLQGHSYEQYFGPGTRLTVT.

This clone has just a few counts. V is TRBV5-4 and J is TRBJ2-1; 11 nucleotides match TRBD2. With 1 base clipped from V and 7 bases from J, the junction kept 4 bases outside the gene matches. The CDR3 runs to 15 residues. Germline lookup yields CDR1 SGHNT and CDR2 YYREEE (reference sequence). CDR3 bases: TGTGCCAGCAGCTTGTATAGCGGGGGGGAGAATGAGCAGTTCTTC. Residues: CASSLYSGGENEQFF.

The rearrangement links TRBV5-8 to TRBJ1-4; 10 bases align to TRBD1. This CDR3 region has 18 residues. Germline CDR1 and CDR2: SGHTS and YDEGEE. The J segment lost 2 bases and the V segment lost 5 bases, leaving 12 bases of the junction unmatched. The DNA for the CDR3 is TGTGCCAGCAGTTCCGGGACAGGGGCATTTTTCACTAATGAAAAACTGTTTTTT. It codes for CASSSGTGAFFTNEKLFF.

This clone has more than one count but fewer than ten. The chain has TRBV28 and TRBJ1-6; 10 bases are shared with TRBD1. Germline trimming cut 4 bases from V and 9 bases from J; bases unmatched to any gene: 3. This CDR3 is 14 amino acids long. CDR1 and CDR2 from the germline V gene are MDHEN and SYDVKM. In DNA form, the CDR3 reads TGTGCCAGCAGTTCGGGACAGGGGATTTCACCCCTCCACTTT. This gives the protein CASSSGQGISPLHF.

V is TRBV19 and J is TRBJ2-3; D call uncertain. From germline, CDR1 is LNHDA and CDR2 SQIVND (reference sequence). The V end was cut by 1 base, the J end by 2 bases, with 10 bases between. The CDR3 has 15 amino acids. The CDR3 loop reads CASSIGGGYTDTQYF. Written as DNA, the CDR3 is TGTGCCAGTAGTATAGGTGGCGGCTACACAGATACGCAGTATTTT.

This clone was observed a handful of times. V usage is TRBV6-1 and J usage is TRBJ1-1; D is possibly TRBD1 (5 bases). Germline lookup yields CDR1 MNHNS and CDR2 SASEGT. The CDR3 totals 14 residues. Trimming pared 2 bases from V and 4 bases from J, leaving 11 bases between. CDR3 sequence (DNA): TGTGCCAGCAGTGAATCATCGGGGGGCACTGAAGCTTTCTTT. Translated, it gives CASSESSGGTEAFF.

DNA for the CDR3: TGTGCCAGCAGCCAGGACTCACGAGCCATCTACGAGCAGTACTTC. Translated, it gives CASSQDSRAIYEQYF. The rearrangement links TRBV7-6 to TRBJ2-7; a weak D match, TRBD2 (5 bases). Trimming left V 5 bases short and J 3 bases short, with 17 bases between. This CDR3 comprises 15 residues. Per the germline V gene, CDR1 is SGHVS and CDR2 is FNYEAQ. Variable domain in full (rest from reference TRBV7-6 and TRBJ2-7): GAGVSQSPRYKVTKRGQDVALRCDPISGHVSLYWYRQALGQGPEFLTYFNYEAQQDKSGLPNDRFSAERPEGSISTLTIQRTEQRDSAMYRCASSQDSRAIYEQYFGPGTRLTVT.

This clone has only one observation. The chain combines TRBV2 with TRBJ2-1; 7 bases agree with TRBD1. The CDR3 runs 13 residues. Germline V CDR1 and CDR2: SNHLY, FYNNEI. The J segment lost 5 bases and the V segment lost 6 bases, leaving 4 bases of the junction unmatched. Here the CDR3 reads CASSPDRDNEQFF. The CDR3 nucleotides are TGTGCCAGCAGCCCCGACAGGGACAATGAGCAGTTCTTC.

This clone has more than one count but fewer than ten. The chain is built from TRBV11-2 and TRBJ1-1, with a possible D match to TRBD1 (5 bases). The CDR3 length is 13 residues. The germline V gene has CDR1 SGHAT and CDR2 FQNNGV. V lost 8 bases to trimming and J lost 5 bases, with 15 bases between them. The CDR3 is CASSPAGGTEAFF. DNA for the CDR3: TGTGCCAGCTCTCCGGCGGGGGGGACTGAAGCTTTCTTT. The entire variable domain, with the rest obtained from reference TRBV11-2 and TRBJ1-1, is as follows: EAGVAQSPRYKIIEKRQSVAFWCNPISGHATLYWYQQILGQGPKLLIQFQNNGVVDDSQLPKDRFSAERLKGVDSTLKIQPAKLEDSAVYLCASSPAGGTEAFFGQGTRLTVV.

The chain joins TRBV10-3 to TRBJ2-2, with D possibly being TRBD2 (5 bases). V lost 3 bases and J 4 bases, leaving 18 bases between the germline ends. Germline-derived CDR1 and CDR2 are ENHRY and SYGVKD. The CDR3 has 17 amino acids. CDR3 DNA: TGTGCCATCAGTGATCCGGACGAGGGTTTCGGCACCGGGGAGCTGTTTTTT. The encoded protein is CAISDPDEGFGTGELFF.

The sample holds a few counts of this clone. The chain links TRBV7-9 to TRBJ1-1; weak D call: TRBD1 (5 bases). The length of the CDR3 is 17 residues. Germline loops: CDR1 SEHNR, CDR2 FQNEAQ (reference sequence). V was cut by 5 bases and J by 1 base, with 20 bases left in between. CDR3 region: CASSAGRTTHSNTEAFF. CDR3 bases: TGTGCCAGCAGCGCCGGGCGGACAACCCACTCGAACACTGAAGCTTTCTTT.

CDR3 nucleotide sequence: TGCGCCAGCAGCCAATCCGGGGATGTCACAGATACGCAGTATTTT. This codes for CASSQSGDVTDTQYF. The J gene is TRBJ2-3, the V gene TRBV4-1, with D possibly matching TRBD2 (5 bases). Germline-derived CDR1 and CDR2 are MGHRA and YSYEKL. CDR3 length: 15 amino acids. V shed 2 bases and J shed 2 bases, with 11 bases lying between them.

V usage is TRBV4-2 and J usage is TRBJ1-1; unclear D gene. The CDR3 is 13 amino acids. Trimming cost V 4 bases and J 2 bases, with 8 bases left between them. Germline assignment: CDR1 LGHNA and CDR2 YNFKEQ. This CDR3 reads CASSPRTNTEAFF. The CDR3 DNA reads as TGTGCCAGCAGCCCCAGGACTAACACTGAAGCTTTCTTT.

The chain combines TRBV6-5 with TRBJ2-7; possibly TRBD2 for D (7 bases). The V end was cut by 5 bases, the J end by 6 bases, with 17 bases between. Germline CDR1 is MNHEY and CDR2 is SVGAGI. The CDR3 extends over 14 amino acids. The CDR3 DNA sequence: TGTGCCAGCAGTCCCTGGGGAGGGGGATCCGAGCAGTACTTC. Translating gives CASSPWGGGSEQYF.

The chain combines TRBV10-3 with TRBJ2-5; tentatively, D is TRBD2 (6 bases). The germline V and J ends were trimmed by 2 bases and 5 bases, with 15 bases remaining between them. The CDR3 has 15 residues. Germline CDR1 reads ENHRY; CDR2 reads SYGVKD. The CDR3 DNA sequence: TGTGCCATCAGTGAGGGGAGCGGTGGGGGGGAGACCCAGTACTTC. Its protein product is CAISEGSGGGETQYF.

The chain is built from TRBV30 and TRBJ1-1; TRBD1 aligns across 8 bases. The V segment lost 2 bases and the J segment 3 bases; nucleotides outside the gene matches: 5. Germline V CDR1 and CDR2: GTSNPN, SVGIG (reference sequence). This CDR3 spans 14 amino acids. CDR3 nucleotides: TGTGCCTGGAGTAGGGACAGGTCGGACACTGAAGCTTTCTTT. Protein product: CAWSRDRSDTEAFF.

The chain uses TRBV5-1 and TRBJ1-6, with a weak D call TRBD1 (5 bases). V lost 2 bases and J 7 bases, leaving 13 bases between the germline ends. The CDR3 has 15 residues. Germline V gives CDR1 SGHRS, CDR2 YFSETQ. The CDR3 nucleotides are TGCGCCAGCAGCTTTGGGACTCGAACAAATTCACCCCTCCACTTT. The encoded protein is CASSFGTRTNSPLHF.

This chain uses TRBV28 with TRBJ1-2; D possibly corresponds to TRBD1 (5 bases). The CDR3 has 15 amino acids. Trimming took 7 bases from V and 2 from J, leaving 17 bases between them. The germline CDR1 and CDR2 sequences are MDHEN and SYDVKM. The CDR3 DNA reads TGTGCCAGCACCTGGAGCGACAGAAAAAACTATGGCTACACCTTC. This codes for CASTWSDRKNYGYTF.